One T cell receptor beta chain is described in this entry. In the authors' methods: Reference gene primer amplification in the assay estimated nucleated cell counts. Using immunoSEQ multiplex PCR, the repertoire was profiled, and TCRdb retains in-frame clones only, with some absent. The V and J calls and clone size were taken over from that table, and D and trimming were inferred from the DNA. The sample lists about 370,000 clones; around 91% were seen once. Between the trimmed V and J ends, which lost 3 bases and 7 bases, there was a span of 12 bases. The CDR3 is 14 amino acids. The germline V gene has CDR1 MGHDK and CDR2 SYGVNS. These data are taken from a study of blood T cell repertoires in COVID-19. Recovered Cohort 3 donors showed two negative PCRs, clearance, or symptom resolution.

The source is a man younger than 35 who had recovered from COVID-19. This chain connects TRBV25-1 to TRBJ1-4; a weak D match, TRBD1 (6 bases). Sequencing was carried out using PBMCs or T cells enriched from blood (not recorded which). Written as DNA, the CDR3 is TGTGCCAGCAGTGAGGCAGGGGCTCGTGAAAAACTGTTTTTT. Translation: CASSEAGAREKLFF. Together with reference TRBV25-1 and TRBJ1-4, the CDR3 gives the full variable domain: EADIYQTPRYLVIGTGKKITLECSQTMGHDKMYWYQQDPGMELHLIHYSYGVNSTEKGDLSSESTVSRIRTEHFPLTLESARPSHTSQYLCASSEAGAREKLFFGSGTQLSVL.